The 21 T cell receptor beta chains given below trace back to one sample, sequenced in a study of blood T cell repertoires in COVID-19. Method: immunoSEQ multiplex PCR; TCRdb's copy keeps in-frame clones and lacks some. Here the sample spans 200,000 to 300,000 clones, about 79% being singletons. Sequencing input: peripheral blood. These receptors all stem from a man in his forties or fifties who had recovered from COVID-19.

The J gene is TRBJ1-6, the V gene TRBV11-2; D not resolved. Trimming pared 4 bases from V and 7 bases from J, leaving 14 bases between. This CDR3 is 15 amino acids long. The germline V gene has CDR1 SGHAT and CDR2 FQNNGV. The CDR3 DNA reads as TGTGCCAGCAGCTGGGAGGCGCGGGGAAATTCACCCCTCCACTTT. Translation gives CASSWEARGNSPLHF.

As regards this clone: In the same sample, other DNA sequences code for this CDR3. The J gene is TRBJ2-2, the V gene TRBV5-1; 7 positions match TRBD1. CDR3 size: 15 residues. Germline assignment: CDR1 SGHRS and CDR2 YFSETQ. V was pared by 0 bases and J by 3 bases, with 2 bases of the junction left unmatched. Written as DNA, the CDR3 is TGCGCCAGCAGCTTGGGACAGGGCTACACCGGGGAGCTGTTTTTT. Protein product: CASSLGQGYTGELFF.

In the case of this clone: The sample holds other DNA sequences that translate to the same CDR3. This chain uses TRBV5-1 with TRBJ2-3; TRBD1 might be the D (5 bases). CDR1 is SGHRS and CDR2 is YFSETQ in the germline V gene. There are 13 residues in the CDR3. V lost 2 bases to trimming and J lost 5 bases, with 9 bases between them. The CDR3 reads CASSLERGDTQYF. The CDR3 DNA reads as TGCGCCAGCAGCTTAGAAAGGGGAGATACGCAGTATTTT.

The genes are TRBV5-6 and TRBJ1-6, with D maybe TRBD1 (5 bases). Trimming took off 1 base at V and 10 bases at J, with 9 bases between the two ends. CDR1 is SGHDT, CDR2 YYEEEE, per germline. The CDR3 consists of 13 residues. The CDR3 here is CASSLQGGSPLHF. In DNA, the CDR3 is TGTGCCAGCAGCTTGCAGGGCGGCTCACCCCTCCACTTT.

V usage is TRBV5-1 and J usage is TRBJ2-1; D is perhaps TRBD2 (5 bases). Trimming took 1 base from V and 3 from J, leaving 11 bases between them. The germline gives CDR1 SGHRS, CDR2 YFSETQ. The CDR3 totals 15 residues. CDR3 nucleotides: TGCGCCAGCAGCTTGCGAGGGCCCGTCTACAATGAGCAGTTCTTC. Residues: CASSLRGPVYNEQFF.

The chain has TRBV6-2 or TRBV6-3 and TRBJ2-5; 10 nucleotides agree with TRBD2. CDR1 and CDR2 from the germline V gene are MNHEY and SVGEGT. CDR3 length: 14 residues. The junction had 4 bases not matched to a gene; V was cut back by 6 bases and J by 3 bases. In DNA, the CDR3 is TGTGCCAGCAGCTCTCTAGCGGGAGAAGAGACCCAGTACTTC. Residues: CASSSLAGEETQYF.

This rearrangement joins TRBV9 to TRBJ2-1; 9 bases match TRBD2. CDR3 length equals 16 residues. CDR1 and CDR2 (germline): SGDLS, YYNGEE. Germline trimming cut 3 bases from V and 9 bases from J; bases unmatched to any gene: 13. The chain's CDR3 is CASSGTRLAGKVEQFF. The CDR3 DNA sequence: TGTGCCAGCAGCGGAACCCGGCTAGCGGGAAAGGTTGAGCAGTTCTTC.

The rearrangement links TRBV7-9 to TRBJ2-2, with TRBD1 identical over 8 bases. Per germline, CDR1 SEHNR and CDR2 FQNEAQ (reference sequence). CDR3 length: 14 amino acids. Germline trimming cut 2 bases from V and 7 bases from J; bases unmatched to any gene: 3. As DNA, the CDR3 is TGTGCCAGCAGCTTAAGACAGGGGTACGGGGAGCTGTTTTTT. Its translation: CASSLRQGYGELFF. Combining the CDR3 with reference TRBV7-9 and TRBJ2-2 gives the whole variable domain DTGVSQNPRHKITKRGQNVTFRCDPISEHNRLYWYRQTLGQGPEFLTYFQNEAQLEKSRLLSDRFSAERPKGSFSTLEIQRTEQGDSAMYLCASSLRQGYGELFFGEGSRLTVL.

V and J are TRBV5-4 and TRBJ2-5; D may be TRBD2 (5 bases). This CDR3 has 14 amino acids. V lost 0 bases and J lost 3, with 9 bases in between. Germline-derived CDR1 and CDR2 are SGHNT and YYREEE (reference sequence). The CDR3 protein is CASSLELVKETQYF. CDR3 bases: TGTGCCAGCAGCTTGGAACTAGTAAAAGAGACCCAGTACTTC.

The V gene is TRBV12-5, the J gene TRBJ2-1; 9 positions match TRBD1. Germline lookup yields CDR1 LGHNT and CDR2 FRNRAP. The CDR3 contains 14 residues. The V segment lost 5 bases and the J segment 8 bases; nucleotides outside the gene matches: 7. The CDR3 protein is CASGLGQGFDEQFF. The CDR3 nucleotides are TGTGCTAGTGGTCTCGGACAGGGGTTCGATGAGCAGTTCTTC.

The chain combines TRBV6-5 with TRBJ2-7, with 10 bases fitting TRBD1. The length of the CDR3 is 15 residues. The V gene end was trimmed by 2 bases and the J gene end by 4 bases; junction bases not matched to a gene: 5. Germline CDR1 and CDR2: MNHEY and SVGAGI. This CDR3 reads CASSYAGTGEYEQYF. The CDR3 coding sequence is TGTGCCAGCAGTTACGCCGGGACAGGGGAGTACGAGCAGTACTTC.

This chain connects TRBV19 to TRBJ1-6; D is perhaps TRBD1 (6 bases). V dropped 2 bases and J dropped 14 bases, with 13 bases sitting between them. CDR3 length: 13 residues. Per germline, CDR1 LNHDA and CDR2 SQIVND (reference sequence). CDR3 protein: CASSILQGEALHF. DNA of the CDR3: TGTGCCAGTAGTATATTACAGGGAGAGGCCCTCCACTTT.

The genes are TRBV7-2 and TRBJ1-2; 8 nucleotides align to TRBD1. Trimming cost V 1 base and J 6 bases; bases outside gene matches: 7. CDR3 size: 15 residues. Germline loops: CDR1 SGHTA, CDR2 FQGNSA. DNA for the CDR3: TGTGCCAGCAGCTTAGGGGCCGGACAGGGCGATGGCTACACCTTC. Translating gives CASSLGAGQGDGYTF.

The chain uses TRBV19 and TRBJ1-2; D call uncertain. CDR1 is LNHDA and CDR2 is SQIVND in the germline V gene (reference sequence). CDR3 length equals 17 residues. Trimming took 6 bases from V and 4 from J, leaving 24 bases between them. The CDR3 here is CASSDPSSGGPTYGYTF. The CDR3 DNA reads TGTGCCAGTAGCGACCCTTCCTCGGGAGGGCCTACCTATGGCTACACCTTC.

The J gene is TRBJ1-2, the V gene TRBV6-2 or TRBV6-3, with TRBD1 matching over 11 bases. Germline V gene lookup returns CDR1 MNHEY and CDR2 SVGEGT. The CDR3 contains 15 residues. J was trimmed by 8 bases and V by 0 bases; bases with no gene match: 5. The CDR3 reads CASSYSFGTGGGYTF. The CDR3 DNA is TGTGCCAGCAGTTACTCGTTCGGGACAGGGGGAGGCTACACCTTC.

This rearrangement joins TRBV30 to TRBJ2-5; a possible D gene is TRBD2 (6 bases). V lost 0 bases and J lost 5, with 22 bases in between. CDR1 and CDR2 (germline): GTSNPN, SVGIG (reference sequence). The CDR3 spans 17 residues. The chain's CDR3 is CAWSVSLAAPGVETQYF. CDR3 nucleotides: TGTGCCTGGAGTGTATCCTTGGCGGCCCCGGGGGTTGAGACCCAGTACTTC.

V usage is TRBV4-1 and J usage is TRBJ2-5; D perhaps matches TRBD2 (5 bases). V dropped 4 bases and J dropped 0 bases, with 18 bases sitting between them. Per the germline V gene, CDR1 is MGHRA and CDR2 is YSYEKL. CDR3 size: 17 residues. CDR3 in amino acids: CASSPSGLAPYQETQYF. CDR3 DNA sequence: TGCGCCAGCAGCCCTTCGGGCCTAGCTCCGTACCAAGAGACCCAGTACTTC.

In this sample, this clone turned up once. The chain has TRBV20-1 and TRBJ1-1; possibly TRBD1 for D (5 bases). Per the germline V gene, CDR1 is DFQATT and CDR2 is SNEGSKA (reference sequence). The CDR3 has 11 amino acids. The CDR3 loop is CTPQGGTEAFF. The DNA of the CDR3 is TGCACGCCCCAGGGAGGTACTGAAGCTTTCTTT.

The chain joins TRBV11-3 to TRBJ2-7; D is possibly TRBD1 (5 bases). The V gene lost 2 bases and the J gene lost 2 bases, with 10 bases spanning the gap. This CDR3 contains 14 residues. Germline CDR1 SGHNT, CDR2 YENEEA. The CDR3 DNA follows: TGTGCCAGCAGCTTAAGGGGTGAAACCTACGAGCAGTACTTC. It codes for CASSLRGETYEQYF.

The gene calls are TRBV5-1 and TRBJ2-5, with a possible D match to TRBD1 (6 bases). CDR1 and CDR2 (germline): SGHRS, YFSETQ. V gave up 3 bases and J gave up 3 bases, with 9 bases separating them. The CDR3 totals 13 residues. The CDR3 spells CASSSAGEETQYF. CDR3 nucleotide sequence: TGCGCCAGCAGCTCCGCAGGGGAAGAGACCCAGTACTTC.

This sequence joins TRBV12-5 and TRBJ2-2; 7 positions agree with TRBD1. Germline V gene data show CDR1 as LGHNT and CDR2 as FRNRAP. The CDR3 is 16 residues long. After removal of 2 bases from V and 0 bases from J, the junction contained 3 bases not matched to a gene. CDR3 sequence: CASGLSTGTNTGELFF. The CDR3 nucleotides are TGTGCTAGTGGTTTGTCGACAGGGACGAACACCGGGGAGCTGTTTTTT.